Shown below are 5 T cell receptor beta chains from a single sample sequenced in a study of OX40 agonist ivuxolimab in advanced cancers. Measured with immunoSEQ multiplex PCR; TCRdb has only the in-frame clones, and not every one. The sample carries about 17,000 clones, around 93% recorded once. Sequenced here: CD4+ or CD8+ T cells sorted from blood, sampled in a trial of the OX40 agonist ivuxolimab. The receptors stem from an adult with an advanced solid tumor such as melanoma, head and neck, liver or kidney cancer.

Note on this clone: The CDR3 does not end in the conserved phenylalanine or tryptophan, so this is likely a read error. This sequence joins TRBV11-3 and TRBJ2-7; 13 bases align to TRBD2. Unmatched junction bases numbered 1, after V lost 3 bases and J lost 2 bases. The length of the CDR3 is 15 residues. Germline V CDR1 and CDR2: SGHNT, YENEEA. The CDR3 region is CASSFGLAGAYEQYL. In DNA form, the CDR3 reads TGTGCCAGCAGCTTCGGACTAGCGGGGGCCTACGAGCAGTACCTC.

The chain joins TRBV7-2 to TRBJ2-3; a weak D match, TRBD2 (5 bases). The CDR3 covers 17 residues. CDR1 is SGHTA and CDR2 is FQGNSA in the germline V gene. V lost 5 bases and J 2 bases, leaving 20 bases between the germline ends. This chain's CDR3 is CASSHPPFGGSTDTQYF. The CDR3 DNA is TGTGCCAGCAGCCACCCCCCGTTTGGAGGCTCCACAGATACGCAGTATTTT.

CDR3 residues: CSSNGGSEYNEQFF. The CDR3 DNA is TGCAGCTCTAATGGCGGGAGTGAGTACAATGAGCAGTTCTTC. The rearrangement links TRBV29-1 to TRBJ2-1; 7 nucleotides line up with TRBD2. This CDR3 contains 14 residues. CDR1 is SQVTM and CDR2 is ANQGSEA in the germline V gene. The junction had 11 bases not matched to a gene; V was cut back by 8 bases and J by 4 bases.

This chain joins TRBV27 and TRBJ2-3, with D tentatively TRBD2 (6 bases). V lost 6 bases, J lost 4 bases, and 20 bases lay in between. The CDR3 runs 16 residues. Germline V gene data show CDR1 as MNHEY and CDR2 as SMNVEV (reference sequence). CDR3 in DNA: TGTGCCAGCAGCAGAGGGACCACGGGAGCTGCAGATACGCAGTATTTT. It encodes CASSRGTTGAADTQYF.

The CDR3 nucleotides are TGTGCCAGCAGTTTCGCCAGCTCCTACGAGCAGTACTTC. Translated: CASSFASSYEQYF. The chain uses TRBV27 and TRBJ2-7; D not certain. The CDR3 has 13 amino acids. The germline V and J ends were trimmed by 3 bases and 0 bases, with 6 bases remaining between them. Germline V gives CDR1 MNHEY, CDR2 SMNVEV (reference sequence).